This T cell receptor beta chain was recovered during a study of beta chain features in type 1 diabetes. Study-level findings and limits: Moderate but significant shortening of TCRB CDR3s was recorded in all four CD4+ subsets from Type 1 diabetes patients.

The germline gives CDR1 MNHNY, CDR2 SVGAGI (reference sequence). Trimming pared 0 bases from V and 2 bases from J, leaving 6 bases between. CDR3 size: 14 residues. One heparinised blood draw averaging around 100 mL was given by each donor. It was via CD45RO/CCR7/CD25/CD127/CD95/CD27 that CD4+ naive, central memory, regulatory and stem cell-like memory cells were sorted. Sorting gave populations that all exceeded 95% purity. As for this clone: Its antigen is not identified.

The investigators reverse transcribed all of the isolated RNA, so they sequenced expressed TCRB transcripts. The protocol was immunoSEQ multiplex PCR, while the TCRdb copy is restricted to in-frame clones and leaves out a portion. The sample records approximately 250,000 clones, about 11% being singletons. The material sequenced was naive CD4+ T cells from blood. The chain has TRBV6-6 and TRBJ2-3, with D unresolved. This clonotype was sampled from a man aged 25 to 45 with type 1 diabetes. DNA for the CDR3: TGTGCCAGCAGTTACTCGGGCTACACAGATACGCAGTATTTT. Translation gives CASSYSGYTDTQYF.